Sequencing of this T cell receptor beta chain was carried out in a study of B cell selection in AIRE deficiency. Assay: immunoSEQ multiplex PCR; the TCRdb copy retains only in-frame clones and omits some. The table shows roughly 24,000 clones, with approximately 96% occurring only once. This CDR3 has 14 amino acids. Trimming took 9 bases from V and 1 from J, leaving 10 bases between them. Germline CDR1 SNHLY, CDR2 FYNNEI. The sorted conventional CD4 T cells were gated as CD4+CD127+. The material sequenced was CD4+CD127+ conventional T cells sorted from PBMCs. This chain uses TRBV2 with TRBJ2-6; maybe TRBD2 (5 bases). This receptor was identified in a human donor in good health. The CDR3: CASTRESGANVLTF. For the CDR3, the DNA is TGTGCCAGTACCCGGGAATCTGGGGCCAACGTCCTGACTTTC.